These 27 T cell receptor beta chains share one sample of origin, sequenced in a study of blood T cell repertoires in COVID-19. Using immunoSEQ multiplex PCR, the repertoire was profiled, and TCRdb retains in-frame clones only, with some absent. The repertoire holds about 180,000 clones, with 70% to 90% as singletons. Sequencing input: peripheral blood. These receptors were taken from a human donor with active or convalescent COVID-19. The donor label of this sample is uncertain.

This chain joins TRBV28 and TRBJ2-5, with D possibly being TRBD1 (5 bases). The length of the CDR3 is 12 residues. The V end lost 5 bases, the J end lost 7 bases, and 11 bases lay between the germline ends. Per germline, CDR1 MDHEN and CDR2 SYDVKM. CDR3 protein: CASSQGWGTQYF. CDR3 DNA: TGTGCCAGCAGTCAGGGCTGGGGGACCCAGTACTTC.

This chain joins TRBV27 and TRBJ2-2; a possible D gene is TRBD2 (6 bases). V was cut by 5 bases and J by 5 bases, with 12 bases left in between. From germline, CDR1 is MNHEY and CDR2 SMNVEV (reference sequence). The CDR3 spans 14 residues. The CDR3 here is CASSRGFNTGELFF. The CDR3 coding sequence is TGTGCCAGCAGTCGGGGGTTTAATACCGGGGAGCTGTTTTTT.

The table lists this clone with many counts. The V call is TRBV6-5, the J call TRBJ2-7; 9 positions agree with TRBD1. V lost 2 bases and J lost 7; bases outside the gene matches: 6. The CDR3 totals 14 residues. CDR1 is MNHEY and CDR2 is SVGAGI in the germline V gene. CDR3 amino acids: CASSYDGQGREQYF. The CDR3, as DNA: TGTGCCAGCAGTTACGACGGACAGGGGAGGGAGCAGTACTTC.

The chain recombines TRBV19 with TRBJ2-1; 8 bases line up with TRBD2. Trimming took 3 bases from V and 0 from J; bases not matched to a gene: 1. CDR3 length: 15 amino acids. CDR1 is LNHDA and CDR2 is SQIVND in the germline V gene (reference sequence). CDR3 loop: CASSMAGGSYNEQFF. The CDR3 DNA sequence: TGTGCCAGTAGTATGGCGGGAGGCTCCTACAATGAGCAGTTCTTC.

This chain connects TRBV5-1 to TRBJ1-2, with D possibly matching TRBD1 (5 bases). Germline V gene lookup returns CDR1 SGHRS and CDR2 YFSETQ. The CDR3 length is 14 residues. V was pared by 0 bases and J by 3 bases, with 9 bases between. The DNA for the CDR3 is TGCGCCAGCAGCTTGGACAGGTTATACTATGGCTACACCTTC. Its translation is CASSLDRLYYGYTF.

The CDR3 nucleotides are TGCGCCAGCAGCCTTAGCGGGCCATCCTACAATGAGCAGTTCTTC. Translation: CASSLSGPSYNEQFF. The V gene is TRBV5-1, the J gene TRBJ2-1; 7 nucleotides align to TRBD2. The CDR3 extends over 15 amino acids. J gave up 1 base and V 4 bases, and 5 bases lay outside the gene matches. Germline loops: CDR1 SGHRS, CDR2 YFSETQ.

V is TRBV7-3 and J is TRBJ2-1, with 9 bases identical to TRBD1. This CDR3 contains 15 residues. Germline V gene sequence: CDR1 SGHTA, CDR2 FQGTGA. J lost 1 base, V lost 5 bases, and 3 bases had no gene match. The CDR3 DNA reads as TGTGCCAGCAGCCGCGGGACAGGGTCCTACAATGAGCAGTTCTTC. Translated, it gives CASSRGTGSYNEQFF.

This chain links TRBV5-4 with TRBJ2-1, with TRBD1 matching 7 bases. The CDR3 has 15 amino acids. Trimming at V came to 1 base and at J to 11 bases, leaving 12 bases not matched to a gene. Germline V gene data show CDR1 as SGHNT and CDR2 as YYREEE (reference sequence). Written as DNA, the CDR3 is TGTGCCAGCAGCTTGAGGTCAGGGGGTGAGGTTCAGCAGTTCTTC. It codes for CASSLRSGGEVQQFF.

This chain connects TRBV15 to TRBJ1-3; D is unclear. Germline CDR1 LNHNV, CDR2 YYDKDF (reference sequence). CDR3 length equals 13 residues. Trimming pared 5 bases from V and 3 bases from J, leaving 8 bases between. The CDR3 here is CATSREVGNTIYF. The CDR3 nucleotides are TGTGCCACCAGCCGGGAAGTTGGAAACACCATATATTTT. The complete variable domain, with remaining parts taken from reference TRBV15 and TRBJ1-3, reads DAMVIQNPRYQVTQFGKPVTLSCSQTLNHNVMYWYQQKSSQAPKLLFHYYDKDFNNEADTPDNFQSRRPNTSFCFLDIRSPGLGDTAMYLCATSREVGNTIYFGEGSWLTVV.

In DNA form, the CDR3 reads TGTGCCAGCAGCTTAACTCTCGGGACAGGGTCTTCGAATGAGCAGTTCTTC. Protein product: CASSLTLGTGSSNEQFF. This chain joins TRBV7-7 and TRBJ2-1; the match to TRBD1 covers 9 bases. Germline V gene lookup returns CDR1 SSHAT and CDR2 FNYEAQ (reference sequence). CDR3 length: 17 amino acids. After removal of 2 bases from V and 7 bases from J, the junction contained 12 bases not matched to a gene.

The rearrangement links TRBV7-9 to TRBJ2-2; D might be TRBD2 (6 bases). CDR1 and CDR2 (germline): SEHNR, FQNEAQ (reference sequence). Trimming pared 8 bases from V and 4 bases from J, leaving 14 bases between. The CDR3 runs 14 residues. The CDR3 region has the DNA TGTGCCAGCTCGGGGGAGAGAATCACCGGGGAGCTGTTTTTT. Amino acid sequence: CASSGERITGELFF.

The chain recombines TRBV7-2 with TRBJ1-5; D might be TRBD1 (5 bases). The CDR3 totals 17 residues. CDR1 is SGHTA, CDR2 FQGNSA, per germline. Trimming shortened V by 1 base and J by 4 bases, and 17 bases separated the two germline ends. The DNA of the CDR3 is TGTGCCAGCAGCTTAGAAAGGGCAGGGCCCCTTAATCAGCCCCAGCATTTT. Protein product: CASSLERAGPLNQPQHF.

J is TRBJ1-2 and V is TRBV4-3; 8 bases fit TRBD1. This CDR3 is 14 amino acids long. V gave up 3 bases and J gave up 8 bases; unmatched junction bases: 8. Germline V lookup: CDR1 LGHNA, CDR2 YSLEER. The CDR3 sequence: CASSQTDRAEGYTF. CDR3 nucleotide sequence: TGCGCCAGCAGCCAGACGGACAGGGCGGAGGGCTACACCTTC.

The rearrangement uses TRBV7-2 and TRBJ2-1, with a possible D match to TRBD2 (6 bases). Trimming pared 5 bases from V and 7 bases from J, leaving 15 bases between. Germline loops: CDR1 SGHTA, CDR2 FQGNSA. This CDR3 has 14 amino acids. The CDR3 is CASSPSAGRNEQFF. CDR3 nucleotides: TGTGCCAGCAGCCCCAGCGCAGGGAGGAATGAGCAGTTCTTC. The full variable domain, with the rest looked up from reference TRBV7-2 and TRBJ2-1, is GAGVSQSPSNKVTEKGKDVELRCDPISGHTALYWYRQSLGQGLEFLIYFQGNSAPDKSGLPSDRFSAERTGGSVSTLTIQRTQQEDSAVYLCASSPSAGRNEQFFGPGTRLTVL.

This rearrangement joins TRBV7-3 to TRBJ2-3; 9 bases map to TRBD2. The V segment lost 3 bases and the J segment 5 bases; nucleotides outside the gene matches: 12. CDR3 length: 17 amino acids. CDR1 is SGHTA, CDR2 FQGTGA, per germline. The CDR3 DNA follows: TGTGCCAGCAGCTTGGGACTGGCGGGAGGGCCTGGAGATACGCAGTATTTT. This sequence encodes CASSLGLAGGPGDTQYF.

J is TRBJ2-3 and V is TRBV19, with D tentatively TRBD1 (6 bases). The CDR3 contains 13 residues. V dropped 5 bases and J dropped 7 bases, with 13 bases sitting between them. Germline V gives CDR1 LNHDA, CDR2 SQIVND (reference sequence). CDR3 sequence reads: CASSVQGVNTQYF. In DNA, the CDR3 is TGTGCCAGTAGTGTACAGGGTGTAAATACGCAGTATTTT.

The chain has TRBV7-2 and TRBJ2-3; D is possibly TRBD2 (6 bases). The CDR3 sequence is 16 residues long. Trimming pared 1 base from V and 6 bases from J, leaving 17 bases between. Germline V gives CDR1 SGHTA, CDR2 FQGNSA. The CDR3 is CASSLVRSTRGDTQYF. Written as DNA, the CDR3 is TGTGCCAGCAGCTTAGTTAGGTCTACCCGGGGGGATACGCAGTATTTT.

This chain joins TRBV19 and TRBJ2-2, with 11 bases identical to TRBD2. This CDR3 region has 20 residues. The ends lost 3 bases at V and 0 bases at J; junction bases unmatched: 12. In germline, CDR1 is LNHDA, CDR2 SQIVND (reference sequence). The CDR3 bases are TGTGCCAGTAGTATCTTCTACCTACTAGCGGGAGACCCGAACACCGGGGAGCTGTTTTTT. Translated, it gives CASSIFYLLAGDPNTGELFF.

This clone was observed a single time. The rearrangement joins TRBV27 to TRBJ2-3; 15 bases align to TRBD2. Germline CDR1 and CDR2: MNHEY and SMNVEV (reference sequence). V shed 3 bases, J shed 4 bases, and the junction held 5 bases outside the gene matches. The CDR3 contains 17 residues. CDR3 sequence reads: CASSLPGLAGGPDTQYF. For the CDR3, the DNA is TGTGCCAGCAGTTTGCCCGGACTAGCGGGAGGGCCAGATACGCAGTATTTT.

The CDR3 coding sequence is TGTGCCACCAGCAGAGCACAGGGGGATAATTCACCCCTCCACTTT. Translated, it gives CATSRAQGDNSPLHF. The chain recombines TRBV15 with TRBJ1-6; 8 bases align to TRBD1. Per germline, CDR1 LNHNV and CDR2 YYDKDF (reference sequence). V trimming: 1 base; J trimming: 5 bases; junction bases outside the gene matches: 1. This CDR3 spans 15 amino acids.

This clone has just one count. The V call is TRBV6-6, the J call TRBJ2-7; D might be TRBD1 (6 bases). Germline V gene sequence: CDR1 MNHNY, CDR2 SVGAGI (reference sequence). Trimming shortened V by 5 bases and J by 0 bases, and 11 bases separated the two germline ends. This CDR3 comprises 14 residues. The CDR3 DNA sequence: TGTGCCAGCAGTACCCAGGGGAGCTCCTACGAGCAGTACTTC. It is translated as CASSTQGSSYEQYF.

The rearrangement joins TRBV19 to TRBJ2-7; possible D gene TRBD2, 7 bases. Germline assignment: CDR1 LNHDA and CDR2 SQIVND (reference sequence). This CDR3 has 15 residues. Trimming removed 5 bases at V and 1 base at J, with 15 bases between. The DNA for the CDR3 is TGTGCCAGTAGTCTCCGGGGGGCTCAATCCTACGAGCAGTACTTC. It is translated as CASSLRGAQSYEQYF. Full variable domain (rest looked up from reference TRBV19 and TRBJ2-7): DGGITQSPKYLFRKEGQNVTLSCEQNLNHDAMYWYRQDPGQGLRLIYYSQIVNDFQKGDIAEGYSVSREKKESFPLTVTSAQKNPTAFYLCASSLRGAQSYEQYFGPGTRLTVT.

This clone was detected a few times. The genes are TRBV29-1 and TRBJ1-1, with 9 bases that match TRBD1. J gave up 7 bases and V 4 bases, and 7 bases lay outside the gene matches. The CDR3 spans 13 residues. Germline CDR1 and CDR2: SQVTM and ANQGSEA. Here the CDR3 DNA reads TGCAGCGTTGCCAGGCGACAGGGGGTTGAAGCTTTCTTT. Its protein product is CSVARRQGVEAFF.

The chain joins TRBV11-3 to TRBJ2-7; possibly TRBD1 for D (6 bases). With 1 base removed from V and 4 bases from J, the gap between germline ends came to 14 bases. The CDR3 extends over 15 amino acids. CDR1 and CDR2 from the germline V gene are SGHNT and YENEEA. The CDR3 spells CASSLGQGKSYEQYF. The CDR3 DNA is TGTGCCAGCAGCTTAGGCCAGGGGAAGTCTTACGAGCAGTACTTC. The full variable domain, with the rest looked up from reference TRBV11-3 and TRBJ2-7, is EAGVVQSPRYKIIEKKQPVAFWCNPISGHNTLYWYLQNLGQGPELLIRYENEEAVDDSQLPKDRFSAERLKGVDSTLKIQPAELGDSAVYLCASSLGQGKSYEQYFGPGTRLTVT.

V is TRBV24-1 and J is TRBJ2-1; 10 nucleotides match TRBD1. The J segment lost 1 base and the V segment lost 3 bases, leaving 5 bases of the junction unmatched. This CDR3 region has 17 residues. Germline V lookup: CDR1 KGHDR, CDR2 SFDVKD. The CDR3 DNA is TGTGCCACCAGTGATACACCGGGACAGGGGTCCTACAATGAGCAGTTCTTC. Translation gives CATSDTPGQGSYNEQFF.

The chain has TRBV19 and TRBJ2-2; 7 bases are shared with TRBD1. Germline V gene lookup returns CDR1 LNHDA and CDR2 SQIVND (reference sequence). The CDR3 is 16 residues long. Losses at the gene ends were 6 bases for V and 4 bases for J; bases not matched to a gene: 11. CDR3 in amino acids: CASRRRQGSRTGELFF. CDR3 bases: TGTGCCAGTAGGAGGCGACAGGGCTCCCGCACCGGGGAGCTGTTTTTT.

The CDR3 nucleotides are TGTGCCAGTAGTAGCGAAACGGGACTAAGCCCCAATCAGCCCCAGCATTTT. It specifies CASSSETGLSPNQPQHF. The chain has TRBV19 and TRBJ1-5, with D tentatively TRBD1 (5 bases). CDR1 is LNHDA, CDR2 SQIVND, per germline (reference sequence). Trimming removed 4 bases at V and 3 bases at J, with 19 bases between. The CDR3 has 17 amino acids.